These 23 T cell receptor beta chains were sequenced from one sample in a study of T cell responses to AZD1222 COVID-19 vaccine. Using immunoSEQ multiplex PCR, the repertoire was profiled, and TCRdb retains in-frame clones only, with some absent. The repertoire holds around 150,000 clones, with 90% as singletons. This specimen was peripheral blood, taken 28 days after the second AZD1222 dose. The origin of the receptors is an adult who received the AZD1222 COVID-19 vaccine.

The chain joins TRBV5-5 to TRBJ2-5; TRBD2 agrees at 7 bases. CDR3 length: 16 residues. Germline lookup yields CDR1 SGHKS and CDR2 YYEKEE (reference sequence). J was trimmed by 5 bases and V by 1 base; bases with no gene match: 11. The CDR3 reads CASSLMVAGRGETQYF. DNA for the CDR3: TGTGCCAGCAGCTTGATGGTAGCGGGCCGCGGGGAGACCCAGTACTTC.

There are many counts of this clone. V usage is TRBV6-4 and J usage is TRBJ2-2; a weak D match, TRBD2 (6 bases). The V end was cut by 6 bases, the J end by 5 bases, with 10 bases between. Germline CDR1 reads MRHNA; CDR2 reads SNTAGT. This CDR3 comprises 13 residues. CDR3 bases: TGTGCCAGCAGCCACCTAGCGACCGGGGAGCTGTTTTTT. Amino acid sequence: CASSHLATGELFF.

This sequence joins TRBV14 and TRBJ2-7, with 15 nucleotides matching TRBD2. This CDR3 region has 17 residues. Germline CDR1 SGHDN, CDR2 FVKESK. After removal of 4 bases from V and 0 bases from J, the junction contained 4 bases not matched to a gene. CDR3 protein: CASSRGLAGGSSYEQYF. The CDR3 region has the DNA TGTGCCAGCAGCCGTGGACTAGCGGGAGGGAGCTCCTACGAGCAGTACTTC. The full variable domain, its missing parts supplied by reference TRBV14 and TRBJ2-7, is EAGVTQFPSHSVIEKGQTVTLRCDPISGHDNLYWYRRVMGKEIKFLLHFVKESKQDESGMPNNRFLAERTGGTYSTLKVQPAELEDSGVYFCASSRGLAGGSSYEQYFGPGTRLTVT.

The rearrangement uses TRBV7-6 and TRBJ1-1, with unresolved D. This CDR3 has 11 residues. The V end lost 3 bases, the J end lost 8 bases, and 7 bases lay between the germline ends. Germline assignment: CDR1 SGHVS and CDR2 FNYEAQ. The CDR3 DNA reads TGTGCCAGCAGCTTCCGAGAAGAAGCTTTCTTT. Translated, it gives CASSFREEAFF.

The CDR3 here is CASSPPARGGEQFF. The CDR3 nucleotides read TGTGCCAGCTCACCACCGGCTCGCGGGGGTGAGCAGTTCTTC. The gene calls are TRBV18 and TRBJ2-1; 7 nucleotides line up with TRBD2. Per the germline V gene, CDR1 is KGHSH and CDR2 is LQKENI. CDR3 length: 14 amino acids. With 0 bases clipped from V and 9 bases from J, the junction kept 5 bases outside the gene matches.

This chain connects TRBV12-5 to TRBJ2-1; D is unresolved. The CDR3 consists of 10 residues. Germline loops: CDR1 LGHNT, CDR2 FRNRAP. The ends were cut back, 9 bases at V and 8 bases at J, with 8 bases in the middle. The CDR3 protein is CASLLDEQFF. The CDR3 nucleotides read TGTGCTAGCTTGTTGGATGAGCAGTTCTTC.

The chain couples TRBV3-1 (or the pseudogene TRBV3-2) to TRBJ2-3; D not resolved. The germline CDR1 and CDR2 sequences are LGHDT and YNNKEL (reference sequence). This CDR3 spans 14 amino acids. With 0 bases removed from V and 3 bases from J, the gap between germline ends came to 7 bases. In DNA form, the CDR3 reads TGTGCCAGCAGCCAAGATATAGGGACAGATACGCAGTATTTT. Translated, it gives CASSQDIGTDTQYF.

The chain has TRBV7-9 and TRBJ2-5; D could derive from TRBD1 or TRBD2 (5 bases each). Between the trimmed V and J ends, which lost 0 bases and 1 base, there was a span of 12 bases. In germline, CDR1 is SEHNR, CDR2 FQNEAQ (reference sequence). The length of the CDR3 is 16 residues. This CDR3 is CASSLAWDPVQETQYF. Here the CDR3 DNA reads TGTGCCAGCAGCTTAGCGTGGGACCCGGTCCAAGAGACCCAGTACTTC.

This rearrangement joins TRBV5-1 to TRBJ2-1, with 8 bases aligning to TRBD2. Trimming removed 1 base from V and 3 bases from J; junction bases left unmatched: 3. The germline V gene has CDR1 SGHRS and CDR2 YFSETQ. The CDR3 consists of 15 residues. The CDR3 sequence: CASSLSTSGYNEQFF. CDR3 nucleotides: TGCGCCAGCAGCTTGTCAACTAGCGGCTACAATGAGCAGTTCTTC.

V usage is TRBV7-9 and J usage is TRBJ2-7; 10 nucleotides agree with TRBD2. J gave up 0 bases and V 1 base, and 6 bases lay outside the gene matches. There are 17 residues in the CDR3. Germline V gives CDR1 SEHNR, CDR2 FQNEAQ (reference sequence). CDR3 in DNA: TGTGCCAGCAGCTTAGGTGATAGCGGGAGGACCTCCTACGAGCAGTACTTC. This translates into CASSLGDSGRTSYEQYF. Together with reference TRBV7-9 and TRBJ2-7, the CDR3 gives the full variable domain: DTGVSQNPRHKITKRGQNVTFRCDPISEHNRLYWYRQTLGQGPEFLTYFQNEAQLEKSRLLSDRFSAERPKGSFSTLEIQRTEQGDSAMYLCASSLGDSGRTSYEQYFGPGTRLTVT.

The gene calls are TRBV25-1 and TRBJ2-7; D is ambiguous. This CDR3 has 12 amino acids. The V and J ends lost 4 bases and 3 bases respectively, with 7 bases between them. Germline V gene data show CDR1 as MGHDK and CDR2 as SYGVNS. In nucleotides, the CDR3 is TGTGCCAGCAGTGCGGGTCACTACGAGCAGTACTTC. Amino acid sequence: CASSAGHYEQYF.

The chain carries TRBV5-4 and TRBJ2-6; no reliable D call. From germline, CDR1 is SGHNT and CDR2 YYREEE (reference sequence). This CDR3 is built from 16 residues. Trimming stripped 0 bases from V and 1 base from J, with 8 bases between. CDR3 bases: TGTGCCAGCAGCTTGGCCCGAAGATCTGGGGCCAACGTCCTGACTTTC. Translation: CASSLARRSGANVLTF.

The V and J genes are TRBV2 and TRBJ2-2; TRBD1 matches 7 bases. CDR3 length: 14 residues. V gave up 5 bases and J gave up 6 bases; unmatched junction bases: 6. CDR1 is SNHLY and CDR2 is FYNNEI in the germline V gene. The chain's CDR3 is CASSLGGLPGELFF. The CDR3 DNA reads TGTGCCAGCAGTCTAGGGGGCCTACCCGGGGAGCTGTTTTTT.

The gene calls are TRBV29-1 and TRBJ2-7; D may correspond to TRBD1 or TRBD2 (5 bases each). The V gene lost 4 bases and the J gene lost 2 bases, with 18 bases spanning the gap. Germline V gene lookup returns CDR1 SQVTM and CDR2 ANQGSEA. The length of the CDR3 is 15 residues. This CDR3 reads CSVVGRTISAYEQYF. The CDR3 region has the DNA TGCAGCGTTGTGGGACGTACCATTTCCGCCTACGAGCAGTACTTC.

The genes are TRBV30 and TRBJ1-3; possible D gene TRBD1, 5 bases. Trimming stripped 2 bases from V and 3 bases from J, with 14 bases between. CDR1 is GTSNPN and CDR2 is SVGIG in the germline V gene (reference sequence). CDR3 length equals 15 residues. The CDR3 loop reads CAWSLDSGLGNTIYF. In DNA, the CDR3 is TGTGCCTGGAGTTTAGACAGTGGCCTTGGAAACACCATATATTTT.

The V call is TRBV13, the J call TRBJ2-1; TRBD1 matches at 7 bases. J lost 5 bases, V lost 6 bases, and 7 bases had no gene match. CDR1 and CDR2 (germline): PRHDT, FYEKMQ (reference sequence). This CDR3 has 14 amino acids. The CDR3 loop is CASSPPGQNNEQFF. CDR3 coding DNA: TGTGCCAGCAGTCCACCGGGACAGAACAATGAGCAGTTCTTC.

V usage is TRBV5-1 and J usage is TRBJ2-7; TRBD1 matches 7 bases. This CDR3 spans 14 amino acids. Germline V gene data show CDR1 as SGHRS and CDR2 as YFSETQ. The V gene end was trimmed by 4 bases and the J gene end by 2 bases; junction bases not matched to a gene: 6. This chain's CDR3 is CASSPSTGTYEQYF. Written as DNA, the CDR3 is TGCGCCAGCAGCCCTTCGACAGGGACCTACGAGCAGTACTTC.

V and J are TRBV7-9 and TRBJ1-5; 10 nucleotides align to TRBD1. V was clipped by 3 bases and J by 6 bases; unmatched bases: 2. This CDR3 comprises 14 residues. Germline CDR1 reads SEHNR; CDR2 reads FQNEAQ (reference sequence). CDR3 loop: CASSFGQGGQPQHF. CDR3 in DNA: TGTGCCAGCAGCTTCGGACAGGGGGGTCAGCCCCAGCATTTT. The complete variable domain, with remaining parts taken from reference TRBV7-9 and TRBJ1-5, reads DTGVSQNPRHKITKRGQNVTFRCDPISEHNRLYWYRQTLGQGPEFLTYFQNEAQLEKSRLLSDRFSAERPKGSFSTLEIQRTEQGDSAMYLCASSFGQGGQPQHFGDGTRLSIL.

The chain has TRBV27 and TRBJ2-5; 7 nucleotides line up with TRBD2. The CDR3 contains 14 residues. After removal of 4 bases from V and 4 bases from J, the junction contained 6 bases not matched to a gene. Germline CDR1 MNHEY, CDR2 SMNVEV (reference sequence). The CDR3, as DNA: TGTGCCAGCAGTTCGTTCAGGGAGGGAGAGACCCAGTACTTC. Protein sequence: CASSSFREGETQYF.

This chain uses TRBV27 with TRBJ1-2, with no clear D. This CDR3 is built from 13 residues. V lost 2 bases and J 2 bases, leaving 6 bases between the germline ends. Per germline, CDR1 MNHEY and CDR2 SMNVEV (reference sequence). In nucleotides, the CDR3 is TGTGCCAGCAGTTTAACGGGCAACTATGGCTACACCTTC. Amino acid sequence: CASSLTGNYGYTF.

The chain recombines TRBV12-3 or TRBV12-4 with TRBJ2-5; a weak D match, TRBD2 (6 bases). The CDR3 runs 13 residues. Trimming took off 5 bases at V and 1 base at J, with 8 bases between the two ends. CDR3 residues: CASSLSGQETQYF. The CDR3 DNA sequence: TGTGCCAGCAGTCTTAGCGGCCAAGAGACCCAGTACTTC.

The chain has TRBV11-2 and TRBJ2-2; D perhaps matches TRBD1 (6 bases). The CDR3 is 18 amino acids. Trimming removed 3 bases from V and 8 bases from J, with 25 bases in between. In germline, CDR1 is SGHAT, CDR2 FQNNGV. CDR3 residues: CASSFPHPQGKDRGELFF. Here the CDR3 DNA reads TGTGCCAGCAGCTTCCCACATCCGCAGGGGAAGGATAGGGGGGAGCTGTTTTTT. Full variable domain (remainder filled in from reference TRBV11-2 and TRBJ2-2): EAGVAQSPRYKIIEKRQSVAFWCNPISGHATLYWYQQILGQGPKLLIQFQNNGVVDDSQLPKDRFSAERLKGVDSTLKIQPAKLEDSAVYLCASSFPHPQGKDRGELFFGEGSRLTVL.

The chain has TRBV6-1 and TRBJ2-1; tentative D call: TRBD2 (5 bases). Germline CDR1 and CDR2: MNHNS and SASEGT. Trimming took 0 bases from V and 9 from J, leaving 9 bases between them. The CDR3 totals 13 residues. The CDR3, as DNA: TGTGCCAGCAGTGAAGCGGAGGCGCGTGAGCAGTTCTTC. Its protein is CASSEAEAREQFF.